This T cell receptor (beta chain) was captured in a study of blood T cell repertoires in COVID-19. The overall study: Sites across the United States, Italy and Spain contributed samples from acute and convalescent COVID-19. PBMCs, B-cell-depleted T cells, or T cells were the source of the cDNA or gDNA that made up the material.

As processed by the authors: Reference gene primer amplification yielded estimated nucleated cell counts. Sequenced by immunoSEQ multiplex PCR; TCRdb stores in-frame clones only, minus some. The DNA was the basis for D and trimming; V, J and clone size are from that table. The repertoire holds some 260,000 clones, 82% seen once, with 4.9% in the top ten. With 4 bases removed from V and 5 bases from J, the gap between germline ends came to 15 bases. From germline, CDR1 is SGHNT and CDR2 YYREEE (reference sequence). This CDR3 is 14 amino acids long. This clonotype was sampled from a woman aged 80 or over with active or convalescent COVID-19. The chain carries TRBV5-4 and TRBJ1-1; maybe TRBD1 (5 bases). The sequenced material came from peripheral blood. The CDR3 bases are TGTGCCAGCAGCCCCCTGCAGGGTATGACTGAAGCTTTCTTT. Translation: CASSPLQGMTEAFF.